The 17 T cell receptor beta chains reported below all come from one sample, sequenced in a study of cytomegalovirus exposure and HLA in healthy donors. The PCR was carried out with 60 Vbeta primers and 13 Jbeta primers. Here immunoSEQ multiplex PCR was the method, and the copy in TCRdb shows in-frame clones only, minus some. Of some 150,000 clones in the sample, over 75% were seen once. The specimen was PBMCs. The receptors were sampled from a woman in her twenties or thirties in good health and CMV-seronegative.

The V and J genes are TRBV4-1 and TRBJ1-1, with D possibly matching TRBD1 (5 bases). V lost 4 bases and J lost 7, with 13 bases in between. The germline gives CDR1 MGHRA, CDR2 YSYEKL. CDR3 length equals 13 residues. The CDR3 coding sequence is TGCGCCAGCAGCCCCACGGACACACTTGAAGCTTTCTTT. Protein: CASSPTDTLEAFF.

The chain uses TRBV7-3 and TRBJ2-2, with 10 positions matching TRBD2. V was clipped by 5 bases and J by 6 bases; unmatched bases: 9. CDR3 length equals 16 residues. Germline CDR1 SGHTA, CDR2 FQGTGA. DNA for the CDR3: TGTGCCAGCAGCCCACGGAGCGGGGGGGCGGCCGGGGAGCTGTTTTTT. Encoded protein: CASSPRSGGAAGELFF.

The V and J genes are TRBV7-6 and TRBJ1-4, with D perhaps matching TRBD1 (6 bases). Trimming stripped 2 bases from V and 8 bases from J, with 12 bases between. This CDR3 is 14 amino acids long. CDR1 is SGHVS, CDR2 FNYEAQ, per germline. DNA for the CDR3: TGTGCCAGCAGCTTAATTGGGACATCCGAAAAACTGTTTTTT. It encodes CASSLIGTSEKLFF.

This clone came up once. V and J are TRBV7-6 and TRBJ1-1; D call uncertain. Trimming left V 3 bases short and J 5 bases short, with 13 bases between. Germline V CDR1 and CDR2: SGHVS, FNYEAQ. This CDR3 comprises 14 residues. The CDR3 DNA reads TGTGCCAGCAGCTTGGGCGAGGGTCGGACTGAAGCTTTCTTT. This sequence encodes CASSLGEGRTEAFF.

J is TRBJ1-2 and V is TRBV4-1; D gene ambiguous. The CDR3 is made up of 13 amino acids. Germline V gene data show CDR1 as MGHRA and CDR2 as YSYEKL. Between the trimmed V and J ends, which lost 1 base and 3 bases, there was a span of 6 bases. The CDR3 loop is CASSQGRDYGYTF. Written as DNA, the CDR3 is TGCGCCAGCAGCCAAGGACGGGACTATGGCTACACCTTC.

The J gene is TRBJ1-6, the V gene TRBV5-1; TRBD1 aligns across 7 bases. J gave up 7 bases and V 4 bases, and 8 bases lay outside the gene matches. The CDR3 runs to 15 residues. Germline V gives CDR1 SGHRS, CDR2 YFSETQ. CDR3 region: CASSQSGTENSPLHF. For the CDR3, the DNA is TGCGCCAGCAGCCAATCCGGGACAGAGAATTCACCCCTCCACTTT.

The chain couples TRBV2 to TRBJ2-5, with 12 bases that match TRBD2. The J segment lost 4 bases and the V segment lost 7 bases, leaving 7 bases of the junction unmatched. CDR3 size: 15 residues. Germline V gene lookup returns CDR1 SNHLY and CDR2 FYNNEI. The CDR3 DNA reads TGTGCCAGCACCGAACTAGCGGGAGGTCTAGAGACCCAGTACTTC. The encoded protein is CASTELAGGLETQYF. Full variable domain (remainder filled in from reference TRBV2 and TRBJ2-5): EPEVTQTPSHQVTQMGQEVILRCVPISNHLYFYWYRQILGQKVEFLVSFYNNEISEKSEIFDDQFSVERPDGSNFTLKIRSTKLEDSAMYFCASTELAGGLETQYFGPGTRLLVL.

This clone was seen only a few times. V and J are TRBV6-4 and TRBJ2-3; 10 bases match TRBD2. This CDR3 contains 15 residues. V gave up 3 bases and J gave up 6 bases; unmatched junction bases: 6. CDR1 is MRHNA and CDR2 is SNTAGT in the germline V gene. The CDR3 DNA sequence: TGTGCCAGCAGTGAAACTAGCGGGACGAGGGATACGCAGTATTTT. Amino acid sequence: CASSETSGTRDTQYF.

The chain combines TRBV28 with TRBJ1-2; D unresolved. Germline V gene lookup returns CDR1 MDHEN and CDR2 SYDVKM. The CDR3 is made up of 14 amino acids. The germline V and J ends were trimmed by 2 bases and 3 bases, with 10 bases remaining between them. The CDR3 nucleotides are TGTGCCAGCAGTTTAATGCGGATATACTATGGCTACACCTTC. It is translated as CASSLMRIYYGYTF.

This clone appeared a single time. V usage is TRBV5-4 and J usage is TRBJ2-3; a possible D gene is TRBD2 (6 bases). The ends were cut back, 4 bases at V and 6 bases at J, with 21 bases in the middle. This CDR3 is 16 amino acids long. In germline, CDR1 is SGHNT, CDR2 YYREEE (reference sequence). CDR3 region: CASSIRAGPWTDTQYF. CDR3 nucleotides: TGTGCCAGCAGCATTCGTGCGGGACCCTGGACGGATACGCAGTATTTT.

This clone was recorded a few times. The chain combines TRBV18 with TRBJ1-1; possible D gene TRBD1, 6 bases. CDR3 length equals 14 residues. The germline V and J ends were trimmed by 1 base and 0 bases, with 6 bases remaining between them. Germline CDR1 KGHSH, CDR2 LQKENI. Here the CDR3 reads CASSPRDMNTEAFF. The CDR3 DNA reads TGTGCCAGCTCACCACGGGACATGAACACTGAAGCTTTCTTT.

The V call is TRBV6-6, the J call TRBJ2-7; TRBD1 agrees at 9 bases. Germline V gene data show CDR1 as MNHNY and CDR2 as SVGAGI (reference sequence). The CDR3 loop spans 15 amino acids. The ends lost 1 base at V and 1 base at J; junction bases unmatched: 2. The CDR3 sequence: CASSYLDRGSYEQYF. The CDR3 DNA is TGTGCCAGCAGTTACTTGGACAGGGGATCCTACGAGCAGTACTTC.

J is TRBJ2-5 and V is TRBV11-2; D perhaps matches TRBD2 (6 bases). The V end lost 6 bases, the J end lost 0 bases, and 14 bases lay between the germline ends. Germline V gene lookup returns CDR1 SGHAT and CDR2 FQNNGV. This CDR3 contains 15 residues. The CDR3 DNA follows: TGTGCCAGCAGACGGGGAGGCAGCCACCAAGAGACCCAGTACTTC. Its translation: CASRRGGSHQETQYF.

V gene TRBV5-4 combines with J gene TRBJ2-7; 12 nucleotides align to TRBD2. J lost 0 bases, V lost 2 bases, and 6 bases had no gene match. The CDR3 is made up of 17 amino acids. CDR1 is SGHNT and CDR2 is YYREEE in the germline V gene (reference sequence). CDR3 in DNA: TGTGCCAGCAGCTTTCTTTTGACTAGCGGGGGCTCCTACGAGCAGTACTTC. The encoded protein is CASSFLLTSGGSYEQYF.

This clone is a singleton in its sample. The V call is TRBV9, the J call TRBJ2-1; TRBD2 aligns across 10 bases. CDR1 SGDLS and CDR2 YYNGEE come from the germline V gene. This CDR3 is 19 amino acids long. The J segment lost 0 bases and the V segment lost 0 bases, leaving 9 bases of the junction unmatched. The CDR3 sequence is CASSVEEGASGSSYNEQFF. CDR3 nucleotide sequence: TGTGCCAGCAGCGTAGAAGAAGGGGCTAGCGGGAGCTCCTACAATGAGCAGTTCTTC.

The genes are TRBV7-9 and TRBJ1-2; D call uncertain. CDR3 length equals 17 residues. Germline CDR1 reads SEHNR; CDR2 reads FQNEAQ (reference sequence). The ends were cut back, 3 bases at V and 4 bases at J, with 21 bases in the middle. The CDR3 region is CASSFVSFRPVIYGYTF. The CDR3 DNA sequence: TGTGCCAGCAGCTTCGTAAGCTTCCGCCCCGTCATCTATGGCTACACCTTC.

This chain joins TRBV18 and TRBJ1-1; D may be TRBD1 (5 bases). Germline lookup yields CDR1 KGHSH and CDR2 LQKENI. Trimming left V 3 bases short and J 6 bases short, with 14 bases between. The CDR3 sequence is 14 residues long. Written as DNA, the CDR3 is TGTGCCAGCTCACCTTTCCCGGGGGGTCCTGAAGCTTTCTTT. Residues: CASSPFPGGPEAFF.